The 13 T cell receptor beta chains below were found in one sample sequenced in a study of blood T cell repertoires in COVID-19. Sequenced by immunoSEQ multiplex PCR; TCRdb stores in-frame clones only, minus some. The sample contains 25,000 to 35,000 clones, roughly 87% of which appear only once. Sequencing input: peripheral blood. The source is a man in his sixties with active COVID-19.

The chain is built from TRBV10-1 and TRBJ2-1; 12 nucleotides match TRBD1. Germline V gene data show CDR1 as WNHNN and CDR2 as SYGVQD (reference sequence). Germline trimming cut 3 bases from V and 4 bases from J; bases unmatched to any gene: 7. The CDR3 totals 17 residues. This CDR3 is CASSDAPGQGAYNEQFF. DNA of the CDR3: TGCGCCAGCAGTGACGCGCCGGGACAGGGGGCTTACAATGAGCAGTTCTTC.

The genes are TRBV6-5 and TRBJ2-5; TRBD2 aligns across 12 bases. After removal of 5 bases from V and 3 bases from J, the junction contained 4 bases not matched to a gene. This CDR3 has 15 residues. Germline CDR1 is MNHEY and CDR2 is SVGAGI. In DNA form, the CDR3 reads TGTGCCAGCAGTCTCCTAGCGGGGGGGAAAGAGACCCAGTACTTC. This codes for CASSLLAGGKETQYF.

The genes are TRBV18 and TRBJ2-1, with 9 bases aligning to TRBD2. CDR3 size: 15 residues. Germline V lookup: CDR1 KGHSH, CDR2 LQKENI. V lost 2 bases, J lost 9 bases, and 8 bases stayed unmatched. CDR3 amino acids: CASSPIVAGAGEQFF. As DNA, the CDR3 is TGTGCCAGCTCACCAATAGTAGCGGGGGCGGGTGAGCAGTTCTTC.

V and J are TRBV28 and TRBJ1-3; D uncertain. V shed 4 bases and J shed 0 bases, with 13 bases lying between them. Germline CDR1 and CDR2: MDHEN and SYDVKM. CDR3 length: 16 residues. The CDR3 sequence: CASSSPTGSSGNTIYF. The CDR3 region has the DNA TGTGCCAGCAGTTCCCCGACGGGGAGCTCTGGAAACACCATATATTTT. The full variable domain, with the rest looked up from reference TRBV28 and TRBJ1-3, is DVKVTQSSRYLVKRTGEKVFLECVQDMDHENMFWYRQDPGLGLRLIYFSYDVKMKEKGDIPEGYSVSREKKERFSLILESASTNQTSMYLCASSSPTGSSGNTIYFGEGSWLTVV.

This chain links TRBV6-5 with TRBJ1-4; TRBD1 agrees at 11 bases. CDR1 and CDR2 (germline): MNHEY, SVGAGI. This CDR3 contains 13 residues. The trim removed 10 bases at V and 13 bases at J, leaving 11 bases unmatched. This CDR3 reads CATIRDRGCRLFF. In DNA form, the CDR3 reads TGTGCCACCATCCGGGACAGGGGGTGTCGACTGTTTTTT.

CDR3 nucleotides: TGTGCCAGCAGCGCCGACAAGGGGACAGGAGGGACTGGCTACACCTTC. Protein: CASSADKGTGGTGYTF. The rearrangement uses TRBV9 and TRBJ1-2, with TRBD1 matching over 8 bases. The CDR3 length is 16 residues. The J segment lost 7 bases and the V segment lost 3 bases, leaving 14 bases of the junction unmatched. Germline loops: CDR1 SGDLS, CDR2 YYNGEE.

The CDR3 sequence is CASSQTGGTPLHF. DNA for the CDR3: TGTGCCAGCAGCCAGACAGGGGGGACACCCCTCCACTTT. V gene TRBV11-2 combines with J gene TRBJ1-6, with TRBD1 identical over 9 bases. This CDR3 has 13 residues. The trim removed 5 bases at V and 11 bases at J, leaving 4 bases unmatched. The germline V gene has CDR1 SGHAT and CDR2 FQNNGV.

In its sample, this clone was seen a few times. The rearrangement links TRBV19 to TRBJ1-5; D is ambiguous. This CDR3 spans 15 amino acids. V shed 7 bases and J shed 2 bases, with 15 bases lying between them. Germline V gene sequence: CDR1 LNHDA, CDR2 SQIVND (reference sequence). CDR3 region: CASNSRDGGNQPQHF. The CDR3 DNA reads as TGTGCCAGTAATAGTCGGGATGGAGGCAATCAGCCCCAGCATTTT.

This sequence joins TRBV3-1 (or the pseudogene TRBV3-2) and TRBJ1-3; D call uncertain. CDR3 length equals 15 residues. V lost 5 bases and J 4 bases, leaving 15 bases between the germline ends. The germline CDR1 and CDR2 sequences are LGHDT and YNNKEL (reference sequence). DNA of the CDR3: TGTGCCAGCAGCACGGGATTTATATGGGGAAACACCATATATTTT. It translates to CASSTGFIWGNTIYF.

The chain is built from TRBV5-6 and TRBJ2-5, with D possibly being TRBD1 (6 bases). Germline lookup yields CDR1 SGHDT and CDR2 YYEEEE. The CDR3 has 15 amino acids. V lost 2 bases and J lost 0, with 11 bases in between. The CDR3 DNA sequence: TGTGCCAGCAGCTTCGGGGACACCTACCAAGAGACCCAGTACTTC. The encoded protein is CASSFGDTYQETQYF.

This chain joins TRBV28 and TRBJ1-1; D uncertain. The germline gives CDR1 MDHEN, CDR2 SYDVKM. The V and J ends lost 7 bases and 1 base respectively, with 16 bases between them. The CDR3 loop spans 15 amino acids. The CDR3, as DNA: TGTGCCAGCACCACAGCGGGAGGAGGGAACACTGAAGCTTTCTTT. Its translation is CASTTAGGGNTEAFF.

V is TRBV19 and J is TRBJ2-3; D gene uncertain. Trimming stripped 0 bases from V and 2 bases from J, with 6 bases between. The CDR3 length is 14 residues. CDR1 LNHDA and CDR2 SQIVND come from the germline V gene (reference sequence). The DNA of the CDR3 is TGTGCCAGTAGTATAGATGTGGCCACAGATACGCAGTATTTT. Its translation is CASSIDVATDTQYF.

The chain joins TRBV5-1 to TRBJ2-1, with 7 nucleotides matching TRBD1. The V and J ends lost 0 bases and 6 bases, in that order; junction bases with no gene match: 6. CDR3 length: 15 amino acids. From germline, CDR1 is SGHRS and CDR2 YFSETQ. The CDR3 nucleotides are TGCGCCAGCAGCTTGGGACAGGGAAGGGTCAATGAGCAGTTCTTC. Translation: CASSLGQGRVNEQFF. Combining the CDR3 with reference TRBV5-1 and TRBJ2-1 gives the whole variable domain KAGVTQTPRYLIKTRGQQVTLSCSPISGHRSVSWYQQTPGQGLQFLFEYFSETQRNKGNFPGRFSGRQFSNSRSEMNVSTLELGDSALYLCASSLGQGRVNEQFFGPGTRLTVL.